This T cell receptor beta chain was sequenced in a study of blood T cell repertoires in COVID-19. Study-level information: PBMCs, B-cell-depleted T cells, or T cells were the source of the cDNA or gDNA that made up the material.

With 6 bases removed from V and 3 bases from J, the gap between germline ends came to 15 bases. CDR3 size: 14 residues. In germline, CDR1 is SNHLY, CDR2 FYNNEI. Libraries were prepared by immunoSEQ multiplex PCR; TCRdb keeps only in-frame clonotypes and omits some of them. The sample includes hundreds of thousands of clones, approximately 92% of them seen just once. This clone was found once. This chain uses TRBV2 with TRBJ2-7; perhaps TRBD2 as D (7 bases). This TCR was sampled from a young woman who had recovered from COVID-19. Sequenced input: PBMCs or T cells enriched from blood (not recorded which). The CDR3 DNA reads TGTGCCAGCAGGAGGGGAGGGGGGGTCTACGAGCAGTACTTC. The encoded protein is CASRRGGGVYEQYF.